One sample yielded the 9 T cell receptor beta chains listed below, sequenced in a study of blood T cell repertoires in COVID-19. The method was immunoSEQ multiplex PCR; TCRdb's version includes in-frame clones alone and lacks a portion of them. The sample shows roughly 120,000 clones, over 65% of them seen only once. Specimen: peripheral blood. These receptors all stem from a human donor with acute or convalescent COVID-19. The donor label of this sample is uncertain.

The rearrangement joins TRBV19 to TRBJ2-6; TRBD1 agrees at 10 bases. V lost 4 bases and J lost 2; bases outside the gene matches: 5. Germline-derived CDR1 and CDR2 are LNHDA and SQIVND (reference sequence). The CDR3 loop spans 17 amino acids. CDR3 nucleotides: TGTGCCAGTAGTAGGGGACAGGGGAGGACTGGGGCCAACGTCCTGACTTTC. It specifies CASSRGQGRTGANVLTF. Full variable domain (remainder filled in from reference TRBV19 and TRBJ2-6): DGGITQSPKYLFRKEGQNVTLSCEQNLNHDAMYWYRQDPGQGLRLIYYSQIVNDFQKGDIAEGYSVSREKKESFPLTVTSAQKNPTAFYLCASSRGQGRTGANVLTFGAGSRLTVL.

The gene calls are TRBV6-1 and TRBJ2-1, with a weak D call TRBD1 (5 bases). V dropped 2 bases and J dropped 8 bases, with 19 bases sitting between them. The CDR3 has 16 amino acids. Germline V CDR1 and CDR2: MNHNS, SASEGT. The CDR3 sequence: CASSERAGYLGDEQFF. DNA of the CDR3: TGTGCCAGCAGTGAAAGGGCAGGGTATCTTGGGGATGAGCAGTTCTTC.

This clone appeared once. V and J are TRBV11-2 and TRBJ1-1; tentative D call: TRBD1 (6 bases). Germline V lookup: CDR1 SGHAT, CDR2 FQNNGV. The CDR3 runs to 14 residues. V was shortened by 7 bases and J by 0 bases, with 12 bases between the two germline ends. The CDR3 spells CASTAEGVNTEAFF. The DNA of the CDR3 is TGTGCCAGCACCGCCGAGGGGGTGAACACTGAAGCTTTCTTT.

The V gene is TRBV28, the J gene TRBJ1-1; D remains ambiguous. CDR3 length: 11 residues. The V and J ends lost 7 bases and 11 bases respectively, with 14 bases between them. The germline V gene has CDR1 MDHEN and CDR2 SYDVKM. CDR3 in DNA: TGTGCCAGCACCCACGAGATCGTGGCTTTCTTT. It yields the protein CASTHEIVAFF.

The V call is TRBV28, the J call TRBJ2-1, with 8 bases identical to TRBD1. V dropped 4 bases and J dropped 3; count of bases not matched to a gene: 8. The germline gives CDR1 MDHEN, CDR2 SYDVKM. The CDR3 has 16 amino acids. The CDR3 DNA reads TGTGCCAGCAGTTACAGGACAGGGCGATACTACAATGAGCAGTTCTTC. It encodes CASSYRTGRYYNEQFF.

The chain joins TRBV3-1 (or the pseudogene TRBV3-2) to TRBJ2-5, with TRBD2 matching 9 bases. The J segment lost 5 bases and the V segment lost 2 bases, leaving 0 bases of the junction unmatched. Per germline, CDR1 LGHDT and CDR2 YNNKEL (reference sequence). The CDR3 contains 13 residues. The CDR3 is CASSQLAGETQYF. CDR3 nucleotide sequence: TGTGCCAGCAGCCAACTAGCGGGGGAGACCCAGTACTTC.

This chain connects TRBV29-1 to TRBJ2-1, with 7 bases identical to TRBD1. The CDR3 is 13 residues long. Germline V gene sequence: CDR1 SQVTM, CDR2 ANQGSEA. V was clipped by 7 bases and J by 4 bases; unmatched bases: 7. In nucleotides, the CDR3 is TGCAGCGGAAAGGGACAGCTATACAATGAGCAGTTCTTC. Its protein product is CSGKGQLYNEQFF.

This clone was seen only a few times. The chain couples TRBV7-8 to TRBJ1-4; D not resolved. This CDR3 contains 16 residues. Germline V lookup: CDR1 SGHVS, CDR2 FQNEAQ. V was trimmed by 5 bases and J by 0 bases, leaving 13 bases between them. CDR3 protein: CASSLRGSPTNEKLFF. The DNA of the CDR3 is TGTGCCAGCAGCCTACGAGGGTCCCCAACTAATGAAAAACTGTTTTTT.

V gene TRBV19 combines with J gene TRBJ1-3; D may be TRBD1 (5 bases). V was cut by 3 bases and J by 5 bases, with 20 bases left in between. The germline V gene encodes CDR1 LNHDA and CDR2 SQIVND (reference sequence). There are 17 residues in the CDR3. CDR3: CASSMPLTARIRNTIYF. The CDR3 DNA reads TGTGCCAGTAGTATGCCGTTGACAGCTCGAATTCGAAACACCATATATTTT.